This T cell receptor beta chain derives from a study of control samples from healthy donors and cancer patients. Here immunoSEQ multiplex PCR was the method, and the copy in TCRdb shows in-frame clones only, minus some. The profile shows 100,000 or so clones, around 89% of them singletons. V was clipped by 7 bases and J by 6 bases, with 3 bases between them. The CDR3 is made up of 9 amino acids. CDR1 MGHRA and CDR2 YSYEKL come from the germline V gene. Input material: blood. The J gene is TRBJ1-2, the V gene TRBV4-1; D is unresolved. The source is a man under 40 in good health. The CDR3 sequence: CASTDGYTF. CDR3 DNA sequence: TGCGCCAGCACCGATGGCTACACCTTC.